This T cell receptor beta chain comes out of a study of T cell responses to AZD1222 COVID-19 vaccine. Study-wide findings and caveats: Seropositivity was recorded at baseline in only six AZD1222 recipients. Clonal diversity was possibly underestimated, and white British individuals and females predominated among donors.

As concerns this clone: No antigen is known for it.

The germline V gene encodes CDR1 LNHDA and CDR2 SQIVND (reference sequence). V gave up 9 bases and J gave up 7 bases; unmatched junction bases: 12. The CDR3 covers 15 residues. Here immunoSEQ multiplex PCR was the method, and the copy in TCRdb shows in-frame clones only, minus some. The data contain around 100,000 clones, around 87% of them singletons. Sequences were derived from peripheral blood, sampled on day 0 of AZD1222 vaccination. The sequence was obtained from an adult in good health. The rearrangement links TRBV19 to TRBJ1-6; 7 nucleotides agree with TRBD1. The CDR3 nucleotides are TGTGCCAGCCATACCGGGACAGAACCGAATTCACCCCTCCACTTT. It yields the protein CASHTGTEPNSPLHF. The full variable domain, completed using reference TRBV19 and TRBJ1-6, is DGGITQSPKYLFRKEGQNVTLSCEQNLNHDAMYWYRQDPGQGLRLIYYSQIVNDFQKGDIAEGYSVSREKKESFPLTVTSAQKNPTAFYLCASHTGTEPNSPLHFGNGTRLTVT.